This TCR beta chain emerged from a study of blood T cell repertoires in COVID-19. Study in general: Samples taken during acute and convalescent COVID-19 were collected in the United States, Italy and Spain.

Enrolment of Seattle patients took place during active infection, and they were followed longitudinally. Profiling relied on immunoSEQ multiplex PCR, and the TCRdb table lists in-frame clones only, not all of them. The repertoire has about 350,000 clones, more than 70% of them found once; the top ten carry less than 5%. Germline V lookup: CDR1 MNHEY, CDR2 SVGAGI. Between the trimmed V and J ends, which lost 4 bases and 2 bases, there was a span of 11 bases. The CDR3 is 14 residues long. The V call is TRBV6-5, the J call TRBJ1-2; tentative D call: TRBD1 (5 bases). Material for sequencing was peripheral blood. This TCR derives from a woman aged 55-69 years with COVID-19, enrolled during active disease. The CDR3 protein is CASSSPGQNYGYTF. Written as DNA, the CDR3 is TGTGCCAGCAGTTCACCAGGACAAAACTATGGCTACACCTTC.